This passage covers 17 T cell receptor beta chains from one sample sequenced in a study of Graves' ophthalmopathy and Graves' hyperthyroidism. Researchers took RNA transcripts and amplified TCR beta CDR3 regions from them. HTBI primers were employed in first-round RT-PCR, then a second-round multiplex PCR followed. Using its own MiXCR run on the multiplex PCR reads, TCRdb lists one record per CDR3 protein. The sample records some 400,000 distinct CDR3 sequences, approximately 20% being singletons. Specimen: peripheral blood. These receptors came from a woman under 30 with Graves' ophthalmopathy.

There are many counts of this clonotype. V is TRBV5-1 and J is TRBJ2-4; D unresolved. The V gene's germline CDR1 is SGHRS and CDR2 YFSETQ. Deletions cut 1 base from V and 11 bases from J, with 10 bases between. This CDR3 spans 12 amino acids. CDR3 DNA: TGCGCCAGCAGCTTGCCGGGTTCATTTCAGTACTTC. Translation: CASSLPGSFQYF. The variable domain in full, completed from reference TRBV5-1 and TRBJ2-4, reads KAGVTQTPRYLIKTRGQQVTLSCSPISGHRSVSWYQQTPGQGLQFLFEYFSETQRNKGNFPGRFSGRQFSNSRSEMNVSTLELGDSALYLCASSLPGSFQYFGAGTRLSVL.

Many counts were recorded for this clonotype. The chain joins TRBV5-6 to TRBJ1-5; D unclear. Germline V gives CDR1 SGHDT, CDR2 YYEEEE. The CDR3 sequence is 12 residues long. V lost 4 bases to trimming and J lost 8 bases, with 10 bases between them. CDR3 residues: CASSRRWEPQHF. CDR3 bases: TGTGCCAGCAGCCGGAGATGGGAGCCCCAGCATTTT.

This clonotype was counted many times. The chain joins TRBV19 to TRBJ2-7, with D perhaps TRBD1 or TRBD2 (5 bases each). This CDR3 comprises 15 residues. Germline assignment: CDR1 LNHDA and CDR2 SQIVND (reference sequence). V gave up 3 bases and J gave up 7 bases, with 19 bases separating them. This chain's CDR3 is CASSIIGTNQVEQYF. CDR3 bases: TGTGCCAGTAGTATTATAGGGACCAACCAGGTGGAGCAGTACTTC.

This clonotype was seen ten or more times. The chain couples TRBV11-1 to TRBJ2-2; TRBD2 matches at 13 bases. From germline, CDR1 is SGHAT and CDR2 FQDESV (reference sequence). The CDR3 is made up of 16 amino acids. V lost 3 bases and J lost 5; bases outside the gene matches: 3. The CDR3 loop reads CASSFPGLAGTGELFF. As DNA, the CDR3 is TGTGCCAGCAGCTTTCCGGGACTAGCGGGGACCGGGGAGCTGTTTTTT.

The V and J genes are TRBV6-1 and TRBJ1-2; tentative D call: TRBD1 (5 bases). Per the germline V gene, CDR1 is MNHNS and CDR2 is SASEGT. The CDR3 spans 16 residues. Trimming stripped 2 bases from V and 4 bases from J, with 17 bases between. CDR3 in amino acids: CASSELQWGEFYGYTF. CDR3 DNA sequence: TGTGCCAGCAGTGAACTTCAATGGGGGGAATTCTATGGCTACACCTTC.

This clonotype was counted ten times or more. V usage is TRBV7-2 and J usage is TRBJ2-5; unclear D gene. Trimming shortened V by 3 bases and J by 1 base, and 12 bases separated the two germline ends. The CDR3 covers 15 residues. The germline V gene encodes CDR1 SGHTA and CDR2 FQGNSA. CDR3 region: CASSFHPGSQETQYF. CDR3 coding DNA: TGTGCCAGCAGCTTTCATCCGGGCTCCCAAGAGACCCAGTACTTC.

This clonotype has a count of ten or more. The chain has TRBV20-1 and TRBJ1-1, with D possibly being TRBD1 (5 bases). This CDR3 is built from 17 residues. Germline assignment: CDR1 DFQATT and CDR2 SNEGSKA (reference sequence). V was clipped by 1 base and J by 2 bases, with 20 bases between them. CDR3 DNA sequence: TGCAGTGCTAGAGGACTCGGGGGATTCAGCAGAAACACTGAAGCTTTCTTT. Amino acids: CSARGLGGFSRNTEAFF.

Ten or more counts support this clonotype. V gene TRBV6-1 combines with J gene TRBJ2-7; perhaps TRBD2 as D (5 bases). Germline V lookup: CDR1 MNHNS, CDR2 SASEGT. Trimming removed 6 bases at V and 2 bases at J, with 17 bases between. The CDR3 contains 15 residues. The CDR3 is CASSPPPRGTYEQYF. The CDR3 bases are TGTGCCAGCAGCCCCCCTCCCCGAGGGACCTACGAGCAGTACTTC.

This clonotype was observed many times. This chain links TRBV7-3 with TRBJ2-5; the match to TRBD1 covers 11 bases. Trimming cost V 2 bases and J 5 bases; bases outside gene matches: 7. This CDR3 has 16 amino acids. Germline lookup yields CDR1 SGHTA and CDR2 FQGTGA. CDR3 in amino acids: CASSLLGQGATETQYF. The CDR3 nucleotides read TGTGCCAGCAGCTTACTCGGACAGGGGGCGACGGAGACCCAGTACTTC.

This clonotype was counted at least ten times. The J gene is TRBJ1-5, the V gene TRBV20-1; possible D gene TRBD1, 5 bases. The V end was cut by 2 bases, the J end by 6 bases, with 11 bases between. The length of the CDR3 is 13 residues. The germline CDR1 and CDR2 sequences are DFQATT and SNEGSKA (reference sequence). CDR3 sequence (DNA): TGCAGTGCTAGACCGACAGATGGTCAGCCCCAGCATTTT. Amino acid sequence: CSARPTDGQPQHF.

This clonotype has a count of ten or more. The J gene is TRBJ1-1, the V gene TRBV13; TRBD1 might be the D (6 bases). The V end lost 5 bases, the J end lost 3 bases, and 10 bases lay between the germline ends. The CDR3 totals 13 residues. Looked up from germline, CDR1 is PRHDT and CDR2 is FYEKMQ (reference sequence). DNA of the CDR3: TGTGCCAGCAGCAAATACAGGGACACTGAAGCTTTCTTT. This codes for CASSKYRDTEAFF.

The chain uses TRBV5-1 and TRBJ2-7, with D hard to call. Trimming left V 3 bases short and J 3 bases short, with 10 bases between. CDR3 length equals 13 residues. In germline, CDR1 is SGHRS, CDR2 YFSETQ. CDR3 region: CASSSRANYEQYF. The CDR3 DNA follows: TGCGCCAGCAGCTCACGAGCTAACTACGAGCAGTACTTC. The complete variable domain, with remaining parts taken from reference TRBV5-1 and TRBJ2-7, reads KAGVTQTPRYLIKTRGQQVTLSCSPISGHRSVSWYQQTPGQGLQFLFEYFSETQRNKGNFPGRFSGRQFSNSRSEMNVSTLELGDSALYLCASSSRANYEQYFGPGTRLTVT.

This clonotype was seen ten or more times. The chain recombines TRBV11-1 with TRBJ2-1, with D unresolved. Germline V gene lookup returns CDR1 SGHAT and CDR2 FQDESV (reference sequence). The CDR3 sequence is 13 residues long. Trimming removed 4 bases from V and 8 bases from J, with 12 bases in between. The CDR3 protein is CASSSPPGYEQFF. The DNA for the CDR3 is TGTGCCAGCAGCTCCCCCCCCGGCTATGAGCAGTTCTTC.

This chain connects TRBV6-2 or TRBV6-3 to TRBJ2-7; 7 bases agree with TRBD1. The ends lost 6 bases at V and 3 bases at J; junction bases unmatched: 5. Germline assignment: CDR1 MNHEY and CDR2 SVGEGT. The CDR3 runs to 13 residues. The CDR3 loop reads CASSHGTVYEQYF. CDR3 nucleotide sequence: TGTGCCAGCAGCCACGGGACAGTCTACGAGCAGTACTTC.

This clonotype was recorded at least ten times. The chain joins TRBV19 to TRBJ1-1, with TRBD1 identical over 8 bases. J lost 11 bases, V lost 5 bases, and 10 bases had no gene match. This CDR3 spans 13 amino acids. Germline values: CDR1 LNHDA, CDR2 SQIVND (reference sequence). CDR3: CASSVQTGVLAFF. As DNA, the CDR3 is TGTGCCAGTAGTGTACAGACAGGGGTTTTGGCTTTCTTT.

This clonotype was counted many times. The chain is built from TRBV6-5 and TRBJ2-5; maybe TRBD1 (5 bases). With 6 bases removed from V and 2 bases from J, the gap between germline ends came to 13 bases. This CDR3 has 14 residues. Looked up from germline, CDR1 is MNHEY and CDR2 is SVGAGI. CDR3 in DNA: TGTGCCAGCAGACCATCAGGGAATCAAGAGACCCAGTACTTC. This sequence encodes CASRPSGNQETQYF.

The V and J genes are TRBV6-1 and TRBJ1-5; D ambiguous. Trimming left V 6 bases short and J 1 base short, with 7 bases between. Germline CDR1 reads MNHNS; CDR2 reads SASEGT. The CDR3 is 13 amino acids. CDR3 in DNA: TGTGCCAGCAGAGAGAAAAGCAATCAGCCCCAGCATTTT. Encoded protein: CASREKSNQPQHF.